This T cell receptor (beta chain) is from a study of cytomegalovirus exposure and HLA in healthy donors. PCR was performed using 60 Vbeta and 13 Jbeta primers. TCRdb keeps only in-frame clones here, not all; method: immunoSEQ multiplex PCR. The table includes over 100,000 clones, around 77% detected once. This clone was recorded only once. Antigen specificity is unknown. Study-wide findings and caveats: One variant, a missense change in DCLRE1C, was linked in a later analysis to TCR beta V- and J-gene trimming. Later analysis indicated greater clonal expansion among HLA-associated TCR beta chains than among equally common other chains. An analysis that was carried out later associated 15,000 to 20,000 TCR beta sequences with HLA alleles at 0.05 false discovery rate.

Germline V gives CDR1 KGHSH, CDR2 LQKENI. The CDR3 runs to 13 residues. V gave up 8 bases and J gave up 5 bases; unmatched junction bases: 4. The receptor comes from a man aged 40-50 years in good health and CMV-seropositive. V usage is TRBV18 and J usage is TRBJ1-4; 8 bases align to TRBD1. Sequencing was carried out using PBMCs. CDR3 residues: CASGGQENEKLFF. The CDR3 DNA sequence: TGTGCCAGCGGGGGACAGGAGAATGAAAAACTGTTTTTT. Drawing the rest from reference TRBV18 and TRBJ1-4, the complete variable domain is NAGVMQNPRHLVRRRGQEARLRCSPMKGHSHVYWYRQLPEEGLKFMVYLQKENIIDESGMPKERFSAEFPKEGPSILRIQQVVRGDSAAYFCASGGQENEKLFFGSGTQLSVL.